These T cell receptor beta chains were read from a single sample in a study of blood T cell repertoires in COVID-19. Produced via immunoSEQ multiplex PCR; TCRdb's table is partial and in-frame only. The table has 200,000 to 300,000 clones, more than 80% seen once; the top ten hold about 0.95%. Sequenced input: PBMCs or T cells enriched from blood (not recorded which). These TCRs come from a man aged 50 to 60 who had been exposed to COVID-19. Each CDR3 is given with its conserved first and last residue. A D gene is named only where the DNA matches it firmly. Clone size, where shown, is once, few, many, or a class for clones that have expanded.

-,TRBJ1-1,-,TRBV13,TGTGCCAGCAGCTTAGGGGCTTTTTTATCTGAAGCTTTCTTT,CASSLGAFLSEAFF
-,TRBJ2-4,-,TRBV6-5,TGTGCCAGCAGTTATCGGGACATTCCTAGCAAAAACATTCAGTACTTC,CASSYRDIPSKNIQYF
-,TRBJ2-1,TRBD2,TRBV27,TGTGCCAGCAGTTTAAGGACTAGCGGGGGGGCGGGTGAGCAGTTCTTC,CASSLRTSGGAGEQFF
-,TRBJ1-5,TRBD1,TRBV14,TGTGCCAGCAGTCGGACAGGGGGAAATCAGCCCCAGCATTTT,CASSRTGGNQPQHF
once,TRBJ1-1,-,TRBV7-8,TGTGCCAGCAGCTTGGGGGGGGCTTTAAACACTGAAGCTTTCTTT,CASSLGGALNTEAFF
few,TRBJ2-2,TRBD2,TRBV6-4,TGTGCCAGCAGTGACTCGACTAGCGGGAGCGGGGAGCTGTTTTTT,CASSDSTSGSGELFF
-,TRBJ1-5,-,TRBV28,TGTGCCAGCAGTTTGGATGACAGACTTAACCCACTTAGCAATCAGCCCCAGCATTTT,CASSLDDRLNPLSNQPQHF
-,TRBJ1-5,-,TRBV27,TGTGCCAGCAGCCCCGTTGGATGGGAGTCAAATCAGCCCCAGCATTTT,CASSPVGWESNQPQHF
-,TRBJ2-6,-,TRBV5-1,TGCGCCAGCAGCCCGACAGGCCGCTCTGGGACCAACGTCCTGACTTTC,CASSPTGRSGTNVLTF
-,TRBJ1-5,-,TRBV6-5,TGTGCCAGCAGTTACGTCCGTAATCAGCCCCAGCATTTT,CASSYVRNQPQHF
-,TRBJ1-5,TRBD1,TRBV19,TGTGCCAGTAGTAGGAGACAGGGAGCTTTTTTTCAGCCCCAGCATTTT,CASSRRQGAFFQPQHF
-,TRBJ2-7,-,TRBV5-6,TGTGCCAGCAGCTCTTTAATCGGGAGTAACCCCTACGAGCAGTACTTC,CASSSLIGSNPYEQYF
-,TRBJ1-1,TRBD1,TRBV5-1,TGCGCCAGCGACCGGACAGGTTCAAACACTGAAGCTTTCTTT,CASDRTGSNTEAFF
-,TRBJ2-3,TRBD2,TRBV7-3,TGTGCCAGCAGCATTATGGGGACTAGCGGGGAAGATACGCAGTATTTT,CASSIMGTSGEDTQYF
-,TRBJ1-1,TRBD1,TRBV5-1,TGCGCCAGCAGCCTACAGGGGGCGCAGACTGAAGCTTTCTTT,CASSLQGAQTEAFF
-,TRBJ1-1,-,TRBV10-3,TGTGCCATCAGTGAGGGGGCTTATACTGAAGCTTTCTTT,CAISEGAYTEAFF
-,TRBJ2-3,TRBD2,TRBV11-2,TGTGCCAGCAGCTTAAGGTTTGGTAGCGGGGGGCGGAGCACAGATACGCAGTATTTT,CASSLRFGSGGRSTDTQYF
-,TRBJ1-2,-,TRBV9,TGTGCCAGCAGCCCCATTCAAACAGGGAACTATGGCTACACCTTC,CASSPIQTGNYGYTF
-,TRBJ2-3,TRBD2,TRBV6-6,TGTGCCAGCAGTTACTCGGTAGCGGGAGTGCCAGATACGCAGTATTTT,CASSYSVAGVPDTQYF
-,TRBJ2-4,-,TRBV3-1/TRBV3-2,TGTGCCAGCAGCCAGGGACAAGCGTCGGGAAACATTCAGTACTTC,CASSQGQASGNIQYF
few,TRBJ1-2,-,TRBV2,TGTGCCAGCACCCCCCGAGGTAGTTACTATGGCTACACCTTC,CASTPRGSYYGYTF
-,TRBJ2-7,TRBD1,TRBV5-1,TGCGCCAGCAGCTCCTCTCCCAGGACAGGGGACGAGCAGTACTTC,CASSSSPRTGDEQYF
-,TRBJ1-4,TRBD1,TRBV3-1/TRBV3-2,TGTGCCAGCAGCCACCGGGACAGGGGTTCAGGAAAACTGTTTTTT,CASSHRDRGSGKLFF
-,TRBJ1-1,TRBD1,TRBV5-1,TGCGCCAGCAGCGTGCTGGGACAGGGGGACACTGAAGCTTTCTTT,CASSVLGQGDTEAFF
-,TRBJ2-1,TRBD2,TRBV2,TGTGCCAGCAGCTTGACTAGCGGGGGTAACTCCTACAATGAGCAGTTCTTC,CASSLTSGGNSYNEQFF
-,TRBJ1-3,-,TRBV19,TGTGCCAGTAGAATTAGCTCTGGAAACACCATATATTTT,CASRISSGNTIYF
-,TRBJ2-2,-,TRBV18,TGTGCCAGCTCCCCGGACAGGAACACCGGGGAGCTGTTTTTT,CASSPDRNTGELFF
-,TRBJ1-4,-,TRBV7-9,TGTGCCAGCAGCTTTAGGGCAATTGGGAGGGAGAATGAAAAACTGTTTTTT,CASSFRAIGRENEKLFF
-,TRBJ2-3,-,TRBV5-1,TGCGCCAGCAGCAACGGCGGGGCGTCGCAGTATTTT,CASSNGGASQYF
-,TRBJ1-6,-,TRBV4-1,TGCGCCAGCAGCCGGAAGAACGGGGATTCACCCCTCCACTTT,CASSRKNGDSPLHF